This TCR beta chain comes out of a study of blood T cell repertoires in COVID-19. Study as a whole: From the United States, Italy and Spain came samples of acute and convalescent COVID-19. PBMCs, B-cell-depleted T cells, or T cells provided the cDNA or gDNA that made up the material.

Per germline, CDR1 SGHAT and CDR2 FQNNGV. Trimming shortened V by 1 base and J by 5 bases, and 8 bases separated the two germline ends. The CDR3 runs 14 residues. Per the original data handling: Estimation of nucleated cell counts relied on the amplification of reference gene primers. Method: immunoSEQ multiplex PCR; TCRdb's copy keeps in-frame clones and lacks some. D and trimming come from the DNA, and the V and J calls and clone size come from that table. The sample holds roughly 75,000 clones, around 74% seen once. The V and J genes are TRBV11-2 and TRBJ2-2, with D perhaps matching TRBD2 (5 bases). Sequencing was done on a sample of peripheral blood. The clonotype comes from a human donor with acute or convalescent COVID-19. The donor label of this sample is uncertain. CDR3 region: CASSLVQRTGELFF. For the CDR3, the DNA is TGTGCCAGCAGCTTAGTTCAGCGGACCGGGGAGCTGTTTTTT.